The 9 T cell receptor beta chains in this list originate from one sample, sequenced in a study of blood T cell repertoires in COVID-19. Measured with immunoSEQ multiplex PCR; TCRdb has only the in-frame clones, and not every one. The sample gives about 110,000 clones, approximately 85% of which show up once; around 3.5% is in the top ten. The sequencing sample was made of peripheral blood. The origin of the receptors is a man aged 35-49 years with acute or convalescent COVID-19.

This chain links TRBV25-1 with TRBJ2-1; 10 nucleotides align to TRBD2. The V and J ends lost 9 bases and 1 base, in that order; junction bases with no gene match: 9. The CDR3 length is 16 residues. Germline V lookup: CDR1 MGHDK, CDR2 SYGVNS. Here the CDR3 DNA reads TGTGCCAGACCGGTTGGGGGACTAGCGTCCTACAATGAGCAGTTCTTC. Translating it yields CARPVGGLASYNEQFF.

The CDR3 is CASSLTQGAGEKLFF. The CDR3 DNA reads TGTGCCAGCTCACTAACACAGGGGGCCGGAGAAAAACTGTTTTTT. The chain recombines TRBV18 with TRBJ1-4; 9 positions match TRBD1. J lost 8 bases, V lost 4 bases, and 8 bases had no gene match. The germline CDR1 and CDR2 sequences are KGHSH and LQKENI. The CDR3 consists of 15 residues.

The chain links TRBV30 to TRBJ1-1, with D tentatively TRBD1 (6 bases). Germline V gene sequence: CDR1 GTSNPN, CDR2 SVGIG (reference sequence). Trimming took 3 bases from V and 1 from J, leaving 9 bases between them. The CDR3 covers 13 residues. CDR3 nucleotide sequence: TGTGCCTGGAGACAGGGAAAGAACACTGAAGCTTTCTTT. Its translation: CAWRQGKNTEAFF.

The chain recombines TRBV6-5 with TRBJ2-3, with D tentatively TRBD2 (5 bases). The CDR3 is 15 residues long. The V end lost 7 bases, the J end lost 2 bases, and 16 bases lay between the germline ends. Germline lookup yields CDR1 MNHEY and CDR2 SVGAGI. CDR3 sequence: CASTPGLSFTDTQYF. CDR3 nucleotide sequence: TGTGCCAGCACACCTGGACTCTCATTCACAGATACGCAGTATTTT.

V is TRBV5-1 and J is TRBJ2-7; weak D call: TRBD1 (5 bases). CDR3 length equals 16 residues. Trimming removed 0 bases from V and 2 bases from J, with 15 bases in between. CDR1 SGHRS and CDR2 YFSETQ come from the germline V gene. The chain's CDR3 is CASSLVGGAGPYEQYF. In DNA, the CDR3 is TGCGCCAGCAGCTTGGTTGGTGGGGCAGGCCCCTACGAGCAGTACTTC.

This rearrangement joins TRBV2 to TRBJ2-2; perhaps TRBD1 as D (5 bases). There are 14 residues in the CDR3. Between the trimmed V and J ends, which lost 10 bases and 2 bases, there was a span of 14 bases. Germline assignment: CDR1 SNHLY and CDR2 FYNNEI. CDR3 bases: TGTGCCACCAGAGACAGACCTAACACCGGGGAGCTGTTTTTT. Protein: CATRDRPNTGELFF.

A single count supports this clone. J is TRBJ2-5 and V is TRBV9; D gene ambiguous. The CDR3 runs to 16 residues. With 4 bases removed from V and 2 bases from J, the gap between germline ends came to 18 bases. The germline V gene encodes CDR1 SGDLS and CDR2 YYNGEE. The CDR3 sequence is CASSTHINQPQETQYF. The CDR3 DNA is TGTGCCAGCAGCACCCACATCAATCAACCACAAGAGACCCAGTACTTC. Filled out from reference TRBV9 and TRBJ2-5, the complete variable domain reads DSGVTQTPKHLITATGQRVTLRCSPRSGDLSVYWYQQSLDQGLQFLIQYYNGEERAKGNILERFSAQQFPDLHSELNLSSLELGDSALYFCASSTHINQPQETQYFGPGTRLLVL.

This rearrangement joins TRBV21-1 to TRBJ1-4. TRBV21-1 is recorded as a pseudogene. CDR3 size: 16 residues. The CDR3 coding sequence is TGTGCCAGCAGCAAAGCGCGCGGAGAGGTAAACGAAAAACTGTTTTTT. It specifies CASSKARGEVNEKLFF.

This rearrangement joins TRBV6-5 to TRBJ1-1; D is unresolved. The germline V and J ends were trimmed by 2 bases and 3 bases, with 7 bases remaining between them. CDR1 is MNHEY, CDR2 SVGAGI, per germline. The CDR3 loop spans 13 amino acids. The CDR3, as DNA: TGTGCCAGCAGTTACCGAGGGTACACTGAAGCTTTCTTT. It yields the protein CASSYRGYTEAFF.